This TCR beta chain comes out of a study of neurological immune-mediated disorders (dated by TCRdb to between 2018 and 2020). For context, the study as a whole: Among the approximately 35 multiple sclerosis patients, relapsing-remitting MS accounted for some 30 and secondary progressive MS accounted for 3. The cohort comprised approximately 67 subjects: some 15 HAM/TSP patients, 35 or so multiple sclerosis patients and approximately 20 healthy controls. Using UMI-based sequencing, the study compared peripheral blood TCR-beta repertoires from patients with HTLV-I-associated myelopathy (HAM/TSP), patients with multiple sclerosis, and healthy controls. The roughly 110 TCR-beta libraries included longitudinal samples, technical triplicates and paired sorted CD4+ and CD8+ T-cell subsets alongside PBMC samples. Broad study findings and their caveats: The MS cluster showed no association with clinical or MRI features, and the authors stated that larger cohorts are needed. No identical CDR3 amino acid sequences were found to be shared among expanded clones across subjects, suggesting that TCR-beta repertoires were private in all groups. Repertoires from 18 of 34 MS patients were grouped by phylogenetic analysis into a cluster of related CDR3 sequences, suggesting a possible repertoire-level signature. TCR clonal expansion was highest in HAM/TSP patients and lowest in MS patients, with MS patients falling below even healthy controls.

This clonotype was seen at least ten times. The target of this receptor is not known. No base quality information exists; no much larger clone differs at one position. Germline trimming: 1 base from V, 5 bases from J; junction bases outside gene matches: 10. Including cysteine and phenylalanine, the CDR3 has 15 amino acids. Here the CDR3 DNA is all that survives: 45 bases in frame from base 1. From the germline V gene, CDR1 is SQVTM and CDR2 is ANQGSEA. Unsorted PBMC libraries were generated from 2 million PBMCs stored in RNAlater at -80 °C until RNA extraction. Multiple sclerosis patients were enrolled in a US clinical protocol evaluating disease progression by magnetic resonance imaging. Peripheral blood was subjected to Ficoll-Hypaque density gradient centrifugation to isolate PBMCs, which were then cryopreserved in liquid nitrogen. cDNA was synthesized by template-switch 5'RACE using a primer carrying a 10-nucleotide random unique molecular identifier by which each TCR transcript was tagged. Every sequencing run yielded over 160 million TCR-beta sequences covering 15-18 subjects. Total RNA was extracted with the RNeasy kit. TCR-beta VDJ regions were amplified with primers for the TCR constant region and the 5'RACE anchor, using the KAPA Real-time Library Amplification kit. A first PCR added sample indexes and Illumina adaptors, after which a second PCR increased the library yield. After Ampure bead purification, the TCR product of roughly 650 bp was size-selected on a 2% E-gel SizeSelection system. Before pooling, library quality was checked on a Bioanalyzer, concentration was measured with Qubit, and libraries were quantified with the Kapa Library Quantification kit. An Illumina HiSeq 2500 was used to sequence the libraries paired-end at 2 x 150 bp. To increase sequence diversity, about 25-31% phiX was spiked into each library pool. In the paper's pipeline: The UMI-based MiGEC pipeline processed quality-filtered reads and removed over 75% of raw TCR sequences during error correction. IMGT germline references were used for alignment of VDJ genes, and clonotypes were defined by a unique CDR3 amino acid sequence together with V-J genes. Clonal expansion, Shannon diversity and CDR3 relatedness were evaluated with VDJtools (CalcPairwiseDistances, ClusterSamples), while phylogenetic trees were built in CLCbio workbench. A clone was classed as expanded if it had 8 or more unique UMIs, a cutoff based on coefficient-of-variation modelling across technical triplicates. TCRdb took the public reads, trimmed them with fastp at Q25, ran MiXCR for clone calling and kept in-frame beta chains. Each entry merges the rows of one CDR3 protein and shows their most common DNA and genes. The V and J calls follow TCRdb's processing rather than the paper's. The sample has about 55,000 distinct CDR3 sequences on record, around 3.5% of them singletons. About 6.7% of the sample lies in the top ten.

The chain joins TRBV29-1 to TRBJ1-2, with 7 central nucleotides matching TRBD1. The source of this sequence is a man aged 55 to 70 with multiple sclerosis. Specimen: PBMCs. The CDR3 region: CSVEGAGGSLYGYTF. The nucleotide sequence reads TGCAGCGTTGAAGGAGCAGGGGGAAGCTTATATGGCTACACCTTC.